Shown below are 5 T cell receptor beta chains from a single sample sequenced in a study of T cell responses to AZD1222 COVID-19 vaccine. Assay used: immunoSEQ multiplex PCR; TCRdb lists only in-frame clones, some missing. The sample shows hundreds of thousands of clones, 93% of them seen only once. Here the sequenced sample was peripheral blood, taken on day 0 of MenACWY control vaccination. The receptors stem from an adult in good health.

In the case of this clone: The sample has other DNA sequences that encode this CDR3 too. The V call is TRBV6-5, the J call TRBJ1-1; D possibly corresponds to TRBD1 (5 bases). This CDR3 region has 14 residues. The V end was cut by 4 bases, the J end by 0 bases, with 9 bases between. Germline loops: CDR1 MNHEY, CDR2 SVGAGI. The CDR3: CASSSGPMNTEAFF. Written as DNA, the CDR3 is TGTGCCAGCAGTTCGGGACCGATGAACACTGAAGCTTTCTTT.

The chain uses TRBV10-3 and TRBJ2-3; D ambiguous. This CDR3 has 13 amino acids. Trimming took off 10 bases at V and 6 bases at J, with 17 bases between the two ends. Germline CDR1 and CDR2: ENHRY and SYGVKD. CDR3 protein: CATHEAAADTQYF. The CDR3 region has the DNA TGTGCCACCCATGAGGCCGCGGCGGATACGCAGTATTTT.

The CDR3 coding sequence is TGTGCCAGCAGTTACCCTGGGACAGACAAAAACATTCAGTACTTC. The encoded protein is CASSYPGTDKNIQYF. V is TRBV6-2 or TRBV6-3 and J is TRBJ2-4; TRBD1 matches at 7 bases. The CDR3 has 15 residues. Germline V gene lookup returns CDR1 MNHEY and CDR2 SVGEGT. V trimming: 2 bases; J trimming: 3 bases; junction bases outside the gene matches: 4.

The chain employs TRBV2 and TRBJ1-2; 8 nucleotides agree with TRBD1. From germline, CDR1 is SNHLY and CDR2 FYNNEI. There are 13 residues in the CDR3. V trimming: 8 bases; J trimming: 4 bases; junction bases outside the gene matches: 6. The CDR3 spells CASEGQALYGYTF. The CDR3 DNA is TGTGCCAGCGAGGGACAGGCCCTCTATGGCTACACCTTC.

The chain uses TRBV19 and TRBJ1-1; TRBD1 matches at 7 bases. Germline V CDR1 and CDR2: LNHDA, SQIVND (reference sequence). Unmatched junction bases numbered 16, after V lost 5 bases and J lost 4 bases. The CDR3 is 17 amino acids. The CDR3 sequence: CASSSGGIWSEGTEAFF. DNA of the CDR3: TGTGCCAGTAGTTCAGGGGGAATATGGAGTGAAGGCACTGAAGCTTTCTTT.